What follows are 19 T cell receptor beta chains derived from one specimen sequenced in a study of tumor and adjacent non-tumor tissue in lung cancer. TCRbeta libraries were built with three rounds of nested PCR, modified from ARM-PCR. TCRdb processed the multiplex PCR reads anew with MiXCR; each CDR3 protein has one entry. The profile shows roughly 74,000 distinct CDR3 sequences, over 60% of them singletons. RNA was extracted from bulk tissue without any cell sorting. Distant lung tissue was collected more than 3 cm away from the tumor edge. Material for sequencing was distant non-tumor lung tissue. The receptors stem from a man between 65 and 79 years old with non-small cell lung cancer.

The genes are TRBV29-1 and TRBJ2-5; TRBD1 might be the D (6 bases). Germline CDR1 SQVTM, CDR2 ANQGSEA. This CDR3 has 16 amino acids. The CDR3 nucleotides are TGCAATGCCAAGCCCTGCCTCCAGACAGGTCAAGAGACCCAGTACTTC. This encodes CNAKPCLQTGQETQYF. Combining the CDR3 with reference TRBV29-1 and TRBJ2-5 gives the whole variable domain SAVISQKPSRDICQRGTSLTIQCQVDSQVTMMFWYRQQPGQSLTLIATANQGSEATYESGFVIDKFPISRPNLTFSTLTVSNMSPEDSSIYLCNAKPCLQTGQETQYFGPGTRLLVL.

On this clonotype itself: One junction end disagrees with the germline gene, perhaps due to a read error. V gene TRBV6-1 combines with J gene TRBJ2-6, with TRBD2 identical over 8 bases. The CDR3 contains 11 residues. Germline V lookup: CDR1 MNHNS, CDR2 SASEGT. CDR3 residues: CASGAGLRWPF. CDR3 in DNA: TGTGCTAGCGGGGCGGGGCTCCGTTGGCCTTTC.

To note about this clonotype: Just one base apart from a much larger clone, this may be a read error. The DNA is left out, because the CDR3 cannot be placed on it with certainty; the CDR3 is given as TCRdb lists it. The chain joins TRBV29-1 to TRBJ2-2; the listed D gene, TRBD2, was not tested against the DNA. The CDR3 has 15 amino acids, counting both end residues. CDR1 is SQVTM and CDR2 is ANQGSEA in the germline V gene. The CDR3 is CRVLGTGGSAGELFF.

Many counts were recorded for this clonotype. The chain joins TRBV10-3 to TRBJ2-1; possible D gene TRBD2, 6 bases. The CDR3 is 15 residues long. Germline lookup yields CDR1 ENHRY and CDR2 SYGVKD. Deletions cut 2 bases from V and 0 bases from J, with 8 bases between. The CDR3 bases are TGTGCCATCAGTGAGCGGGGGAGCTCCTACAATGAGCAGTTCTTC. This translates into CAISERGSSYNEQFF.

The sample holds many counts of this clonotype. V is TRBV28 and J is TRBJ1-2; D remains ambiguous. Germline CDR1 reads MDHEN; CDR2 reads SYDVKM. Trimming shortened V by 7 bases and J by 3 bases, and 15 bases separated the two germline ends. The CDR3 spans 14 residues. The CDR3 region has the DNA TGTGCCAGCATGAACCCGGCCCCGGACTATGGCTACACCTTC. Its translation: CASMNPAPDYGYTF.

A note on this clonotype: Compared with germline, one end of the junction differs, possibly owing to a read error. The chain carries TRBV11-3 and TRBJ1-2, with unresolved D. From germline, CDR1 is SGHNT and CDR2 YENEEA. The CDR3 contains 13 residues. As DNA, the CDR3 is TGTGCCAGCAGCCCGCGACGGACCTATGGCTACATCTTC. Its translation: CASSPRRTYGYIF.

Comment on this clonotype: The junction shows a germline mismatch at one end, possibly a read error. V usage is TRBV6-2 or TRBV6-3 and J usage is TRBJ2-2; 7 nucleotides line up with TRBD1. Per the germline V gene, CDR1 is MNHEY and CDR2 is SVGEGT. The CDR3 consists of 12 residues. CDR3 loop: CASCTNTGELLF. The CDR3 DNA follows: TGTGCCAGCTGTACCAACACAGGGGAGCTGTTATTT.

On this clonotype itself: The junction differs from germline at one of its ends, possibly a read error. The V gene is TRBV29-1, the J gene TRBJ2-7, with D hard to call. Germline CDR1 is SQVTM and CDR2 is ANQGSEA. This CDR3 spans 13 amino acids. This CDR3 is CSASRNTPYEQYF. In DNA, the CDR3 is TGCAGCGCCTCCCGGAATACCCCCTATGAGCAGTACTTC.

With respect to this clonotype: Germline is not matched at one junction end, which may reflect a read error. The rearrangement links TRBV10-3 to TRBJ2-1, with 9 positions matching TRBD2. Germline V gene lookup returns CDR1 ENHRY and CDR2 SYGVKD. The CDR3 runs 19 residues. The CDR3 loop reads CAINELKGSGRSSGNKQFF. As DNA, the CDR3 is TGTGCCATCAATGAGCTCAAAGGAAGCGGGAGGAGCTCGGGGAATAAGCAGTTCTTC.

To note about this clonotype: A much bigger clone sits one base away, suggesting this may be a read error. The V and J genes are TRBV14 and TRBJ2-7, with 8 nucleotides matching TRBD1. The CDR3 runs 16 residues. Germline V CDR1 and CDR2: SGHDN, FVKESK. The CDR3 loop reads CASSQFGQGGVYKQYF. The CDR3 DNA reads as TGTGCCAGCAGCCAATTTGGACAGGGTGGTGTCTACAAGCAGTACTTC.

This clonotype was observed once. At one end the junction does not follow the germline gene, possibly because of a read error. The V gene is TRBV20-1, the J gene TRBJ2-3; D uncertain. Germline V lookup: CDR1 DFQATT, CDR2 SNEGSKA (reference sequence). The CDR3 is 14 residues long. CDR3 in amino acids: CCARVAGDTDTLYF. The CDR3 DNA reads TGCTGTGCTAGAGTGGCAGGAGACACAGATACGCTGTATTTT.

About this clonotype itself: Its ends do not fully match the called genes, so a read error is possible. The chain recombines TRBV12-3 or TRBV12-4 with TRBJ2-7; a weak D match, TRBD2 (5 bases). The CDR3 contains 15 residues. CDR3 in amino acids: CASSSTSGKPYEQYF. DNA for the CDR3: TGTGCCAGCAGTTCCACTAGTGGGAAGCCCTACGAGCAGTATTTC.

As regards this clonotype: Mismatch with germline at one junction end may stem from a read error. V gene TRBV6-6 combines with J gene TRBJ1-2; D not resolved. The CDR3 covers 13 residues. The germline CDR1 and CDR2 sequences are MNHNY and SVGAGI (reference sequence). CDR3 coding DNA: TGTGACAGCAGTTACTCATTCGCAAGTGGCTACACCTTC. Protein product: CDSSYSFASGYTF.

This rearrangement joins TRBV4-1 to TRBJ2-7; D possibly uses TRBD1 or TRBD2 (6 bases each). Trimming removed 4 bases from V and 13 bases from J, with 29 bases in between. The CDR3 runs 16 residues. Germline V CDR1 and CDR2: MGHRA, YSYEKL. The CDR3 loop is CASSRTLAGEGDEDYF. DNA of the CDR3: TGCGCCAGCAGCCGGACACTAGCAGGAGAGGGGGACGAGGATTACTTC.

This clonotype showed up just a few times. The germline gene is not matched at one end of the junction; a read error may be the cause. The rearrangement links TRBV28 to TRBJ1-2, with TRBD1 matching 9 bases. This CDR3 comprises 17 residues. Per the germline V gene, CDR1 is MDHEN and CDR2 is SYDVKM. The DNA of the CDR3 is TGTGCCAGCAGTTTATTATCGAGCACAGGGGGCACTCGTGGCTACAGCTTC. Amino acids: CASSLLSSTGGTRGYSF.

The V call is TRBV12-3 or TRBV12-4, the J call TRBJ1-2, with unresolved D. The CDR3 extends over 16 amino acids. The V gene lost 6 bases and the J gene lost 6 bases, with 23 bases spanning the gap. In DNA form, the CDR3 reads TGTGCCAGCAGCCCCAGAGGACGTAGCCTGAGCAATGGCTACACCTTC. Protein product: CASSPRGRSLSNGYTF.

Of note for this clonotype: One end of the junction fails to match germline, which may point to a read error. This chain connects TRBV6-1 to TRBJ2-6; possible D gene TRBD1, 6 bases. CDR1 and CDR2 (germline): MNHNS, SASEGT. The CDR3 runs to 14 residues. The CDR3 here is CASSEGAWANILTF. CDR3 nucleotides: TGTGCCAGCAGTGAGGGGGCTTGGGCCAACATCCTGACTTTC.

As concerns this clonotype: The CDR3 does not end in the conserved phenylalanine or tryptophan, so this is likely a read error. It is unclear where the CDR3 begins or ends on the DNA, so no DNA is shown, and the CDR3 is as TCRdb lists it. The chain employs TRBV10-3 and TRBJ2-3; whether TRBD2, the table's D call, matches the DNA was not checked. Germline CDR1 is ENHRY and CDR2 is SYGVKD. The CDR3 is 17 residues long, counting both termini. CDR3 region: CAIKASGKLSSTDRQYL.

About this clonotype itself: Being one base from a much bigger clone, this may be a read error. This sequence joins TRBV5-5 and TRBJ2-1; 10 positions match TRBD1. V lost 10 bases to trimming and J lost 6 bases; unmatched junction nucleotides: 13. There are 15 residues in the CDR3. The germline gives CDR1 SGHKS, CDR2 YYEKEE (reference sequence). The CDR3 region is CAASHDRGRGNEQFF. Written as DNA, the CDR3 is TGTGCCGCCAGCCACGACAGGGGGCGAGGCAATGAGCAGTTCTTC.